The clone carrying this TCR beta chain was seen only once. What it binds is not known. The sample belongs to a study of shared clonotypes between healthy human individuals. Study-wide results and caveats: Sharing across several donors was seen in 4% to 6.5% of naive CD4 clonotypes.

Sequencing used immunoSEQ multiplex PCR; TCRdb keeps in-frame clones, though not all of them. Of over 2 million clones listed, 85% to 95% are singletons. This CDR3 contains 14 residues. The V segment lost 3 bases and the J segment 5 bases; nucleotides outside the gene matches: 8. Germline CDR1 SQVTM, CDR2 ANQGSEA. The sequencing sample was made of naive CD4+ T cells sorted from blood. The sample's subset: CD45RA+ positively selected. The TCR sequence derives from a man aged 18 to 30 in good health. This rearrangement joins TRBV29-1 to TRBJ2-7; TRBD1 aligns across 9 bases. The CDR3 spells CSVDRTGASHEQYF. CDR3 bases: TGCAGCGTTGATCGGACAGGGGCGTCCCACGAGCAGTACTTC.